The text below deals with one T cell receptor beta chain. The antigen remains unidentified. The donors, nominally healthy at sampling, likely had unrecorded immune exposures. The source of the sample is a study of cytomegalovirus exposure and HLA in healthy donors. CDR1 and CDR2 from the germline V gene are SNHLY and FYNNEI. V lost 5 bases and J lost 7; bases outside the gene matches: 5. This CDR3 spans 13 amino acids. Regarding the study as a whole: Analyses of presence/absence relied on an assumption of roughly uniform sequencing depth across donors. The only immune exposure information that was available was CMV serostatus. 87-base-pair reads could not separate some V segments, including TRBV6-2 and TRBV6-3.

PCR was performed using 60 Vbeta and 13 Jbeta primers. Clones were sequenced by immunoSEQ multiplex PCR, and TCRdb holds only the in-frame ones, with some missing. The data show 250,000 to 350,000 clones, approximately 90% seen once. The chain recombines TRBV2 with TRBJ1-1, with 9 nucleotides matching TRBD1. The source is a woman between 18 and 29 years old in good health and CMV-seronegative. The sequenced sample consisted of PBMCs. In nucleotides, the CDR3 is TGTGCCAGCAGTTGGGACAGGGAAGATGAAGCTTTCTTT. This sequence encodes CASSWDREDEAFF.